This TCR beta chain was profiled in a study of early T cells in non-severe SARS-CoV-2 infection. Study-level background: Bulk RNA from unsorted whole blood was sequenced; chains were unpaired. Study results and caveats: Matches to VDJdb favored anti-spike CD8 responses and missed private and CD4 specificities.

This CDR3 contains 13 residues. Germline assignment: CDR1 PRHDT and CDR2 FYEKMQ (reference sequence). Trimming took 5 bases from V and 3 from J, leaving 10 bases between them. This clonotype showed up just a few times. The antigen is undetermined. The TCR library protocol attached unique molecular identifiers to the individual cDNA molecules. MiXCR was run by TCRdb on the 5' RACE reads, yielding one entry per CDR3 protein. In the table there are around 80,000 distinct CDR3 sequences, approximately 13% of which are singletons. This chain links TRBV13 with TRBJ1-1; D ambiguous. The specimen sequenced was whole blood. The receptor was isolated from an adult who was a healthcare worker with PCR-confirmed SARS-CoV-2 infection or an uninfected control (not recorded which). The CDR3 nucleotides read TGTGCCAGCAGCCCTTCACAGTACACTGAAGCTTTCTTT. Its translation: CASSPSQYTEAFF.